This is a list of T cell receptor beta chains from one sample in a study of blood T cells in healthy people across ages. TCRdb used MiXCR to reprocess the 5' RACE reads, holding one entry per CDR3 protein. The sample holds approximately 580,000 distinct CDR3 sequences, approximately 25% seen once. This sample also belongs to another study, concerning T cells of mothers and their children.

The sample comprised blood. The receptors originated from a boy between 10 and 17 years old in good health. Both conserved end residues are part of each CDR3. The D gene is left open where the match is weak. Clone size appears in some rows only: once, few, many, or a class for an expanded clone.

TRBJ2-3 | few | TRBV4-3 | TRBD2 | CASSPGGTSGAGDTQYF | TGCGCCAGCAGCCCGGGGGGGACTAGCGGGGCTGGTGATACGCAGTATTTT
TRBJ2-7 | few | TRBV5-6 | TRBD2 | CASSYSGSLVGQYF | TGTGCCAGCAGCTACAGCGGGAGTCTGGTAGGGCAGTACTTC
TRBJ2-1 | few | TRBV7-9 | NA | CASSGGDAYNEQFF | TGTGCCAGCAGCGGAGGGGATGCCTACAATGAGCAGTTCTTC
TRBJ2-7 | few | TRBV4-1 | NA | CASSPWWGDSYEQYF | TGCGCCAGCAGCCCTTGGTGGGGGGATTCCTACGAGCAGTACTTC
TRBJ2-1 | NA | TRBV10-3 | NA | CAISGQQSSYNEQFF | TGTGCCATCAGCGGACAACAGAGCTCCTACAATGAGCAGTTCTTC
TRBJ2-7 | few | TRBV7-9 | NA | CASSLRGLDEQYF | TGTGCCAGCAGCTTACGGGGATTGGACGAGCAGTACTTC
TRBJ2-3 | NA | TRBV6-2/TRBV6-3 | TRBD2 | CASTYGLAGGTDTQYF | TGTGCCAGCACCTACGGGCTAGCGGGCGGCACAGATACGCAGTATTTT
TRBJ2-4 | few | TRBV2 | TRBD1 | CASSEYGQGATKNIQYF | TGTGCCAGCAGTGAATATGGGCAGGGGGCAACCAAAAACATTCAGTACTTC
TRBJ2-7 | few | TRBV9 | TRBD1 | CASSHPGQGRTTTYEQYF | TGTGCCAGCAGCCACCCGGGACAGGGGCGAACAACAACCTACGAGCAGTACTTC
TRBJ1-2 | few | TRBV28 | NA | CASGGLNCGYTF | TGTGCCAGTGGGGGGTTGAACTGTGGCTACACCTTC
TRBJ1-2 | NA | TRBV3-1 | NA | CASSPGTWGNYGYTF | TGTGCCAGCAGTCCTGGGACTTGGGGGAACTATGGCTACACCTTC
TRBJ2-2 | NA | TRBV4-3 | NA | CASSPREGQAGELFF | TGCGCCAGCAGCCCCCGCGAGGGGCAGGCCGGGGAGCTGTTTTTT
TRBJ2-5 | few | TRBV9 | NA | CASSVASSGGETQYF | TGTGCCAGCAGCGTTGCGAGTAGTGGCGGAGAGACCCAGTACTTC
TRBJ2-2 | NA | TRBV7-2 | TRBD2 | CASSLTASGRRSGELFF | TGTGCCAGCAGCTTAACGGCTAGCGGGAGGAGGTCCGGGGAGCTGTTTTTT
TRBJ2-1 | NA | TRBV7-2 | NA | CASSFIPGVNEQFF | TGTGCCAGCAGTTTCATTCCGGGGGTCAATGAGCAGTTCTTC
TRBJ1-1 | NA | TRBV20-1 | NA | CSAIRTLRTEAFF | TGCAGTGCTATCCGGACGCTCCGCACTGAAGCTTTCTTT
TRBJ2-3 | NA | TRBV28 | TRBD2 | CASSETGTSGSSVSTDTQYF | TGTGCCAGCAGCGAGACCGGGACTAGCGGGAGTTCAGTATCCACAGATACGCAGTATTTT
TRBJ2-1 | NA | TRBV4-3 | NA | CASSQDAVTTTGLGDEQFF | TGCGCCAGCAGCCAAGATGCGGTAACCACCACCGGCCTCGGGGATGAGCAGTTCTTC
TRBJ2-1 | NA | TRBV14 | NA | CASSQLTYNEQFF | TGTGCCAGCAGCCAACTGACATACAATGAGCAGTTCTTC
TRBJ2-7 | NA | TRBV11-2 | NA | CASSPNPSASGGHEQYF | TGTGCCAGCAGCCCCAACCCGTCAGCGTCAGGTGGCCACGAGCAGTACTTC
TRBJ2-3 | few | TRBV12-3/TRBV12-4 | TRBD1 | CASRPDRGGRDTRYF | TGTGCCAGCAGGCCCGACAGGGGAGGTAGGGATACGCGGTATTTT
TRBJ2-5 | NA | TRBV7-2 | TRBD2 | CASSQGLAGAQETQYF | TGTGCCAGCAGCCAGGGACTAGCGGGAGCTCAAGAGACCCAGTACTTC